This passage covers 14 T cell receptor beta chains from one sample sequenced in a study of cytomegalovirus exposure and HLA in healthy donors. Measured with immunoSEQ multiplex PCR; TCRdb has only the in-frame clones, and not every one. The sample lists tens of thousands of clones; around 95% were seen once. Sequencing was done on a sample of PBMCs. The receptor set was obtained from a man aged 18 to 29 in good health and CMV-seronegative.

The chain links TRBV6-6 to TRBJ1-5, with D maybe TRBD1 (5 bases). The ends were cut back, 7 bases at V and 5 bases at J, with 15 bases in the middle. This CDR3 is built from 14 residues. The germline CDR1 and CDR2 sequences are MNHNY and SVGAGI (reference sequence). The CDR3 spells CASTIGEGYQPQHF. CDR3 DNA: TGTGCCAGCACCATAGGGGAGGGGTATCAGCCCCAGCATTTT.

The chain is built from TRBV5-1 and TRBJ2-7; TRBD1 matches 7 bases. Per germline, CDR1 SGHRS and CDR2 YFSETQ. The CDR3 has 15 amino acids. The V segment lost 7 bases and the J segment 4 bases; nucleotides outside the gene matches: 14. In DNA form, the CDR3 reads TGCGCCAGCCTACCCGCACGGGCAGGGGGTTACGAGCAGTACTTC. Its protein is CASLPARAGGYEQYF.

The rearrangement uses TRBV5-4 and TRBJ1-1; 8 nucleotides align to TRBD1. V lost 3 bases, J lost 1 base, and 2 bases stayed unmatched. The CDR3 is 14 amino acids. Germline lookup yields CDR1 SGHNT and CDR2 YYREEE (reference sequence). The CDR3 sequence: CASSWDRQNTEAFF. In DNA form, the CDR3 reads TGTGCCAGCAGCTGGGACAGGCAGAACACTGAAGCTTTCTTT.

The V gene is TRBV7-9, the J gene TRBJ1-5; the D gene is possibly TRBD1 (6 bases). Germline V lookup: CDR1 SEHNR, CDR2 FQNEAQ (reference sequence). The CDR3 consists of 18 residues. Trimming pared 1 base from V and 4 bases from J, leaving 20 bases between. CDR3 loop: CASSLGPIGGVWNQPQHF. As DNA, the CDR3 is TGTGCCAGCAGCTTAGGACCCATAGGGGGGGTCTGGAATCAGCCCCAGCATTTT.

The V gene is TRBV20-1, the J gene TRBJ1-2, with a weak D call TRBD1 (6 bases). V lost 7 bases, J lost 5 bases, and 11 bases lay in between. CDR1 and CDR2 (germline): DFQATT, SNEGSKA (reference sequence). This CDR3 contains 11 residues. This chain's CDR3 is CSVYRAYGYTF. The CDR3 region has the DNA TGCAGTGTATACAGGGCGTATGGCTACACCTTC.

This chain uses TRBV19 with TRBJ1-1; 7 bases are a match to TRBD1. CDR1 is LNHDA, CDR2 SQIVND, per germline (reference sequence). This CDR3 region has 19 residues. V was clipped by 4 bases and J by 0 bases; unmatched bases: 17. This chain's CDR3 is CASSRTFDRARGVNTEAFF. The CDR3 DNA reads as TGTGCCAGTAGTAGAACGTTCGACAGGGCCAGGGGTGTGAACACTGAAGCTTTCTTT.

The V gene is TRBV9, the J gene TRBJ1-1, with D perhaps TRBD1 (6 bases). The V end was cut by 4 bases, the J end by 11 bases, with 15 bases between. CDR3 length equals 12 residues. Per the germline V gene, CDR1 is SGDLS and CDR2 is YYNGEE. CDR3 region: CASSPSQGKAFF. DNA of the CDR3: TGTGCCAGCAGCCCTTCGCAGGGGAAGGCTTTCTTT.

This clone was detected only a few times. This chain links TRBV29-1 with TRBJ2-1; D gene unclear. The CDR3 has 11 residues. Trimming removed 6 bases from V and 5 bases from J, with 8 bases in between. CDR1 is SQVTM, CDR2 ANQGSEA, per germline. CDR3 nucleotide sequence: TGCAGCGTCGTCCGGGACAATGAGCAGTTCTTC. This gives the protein CSVVRDNEQFF.

The CDR3 bases are TGCGCCAGCAGCCAAGCCAGGGTCCAGGAGACCCAGTACTTC. This sequence encodes CASSQARVQETQYF. The rearrangement joins TRBV4-1 to TRBJ2-5; possibly TRBD1 for D (5 bases). This CDR3 is built from 14 residues. Germline CDR1 MGHRA, CDR2 YSYEKL. V lost 1 base to trimming and J lost 5 bases, with 11 bases between them.

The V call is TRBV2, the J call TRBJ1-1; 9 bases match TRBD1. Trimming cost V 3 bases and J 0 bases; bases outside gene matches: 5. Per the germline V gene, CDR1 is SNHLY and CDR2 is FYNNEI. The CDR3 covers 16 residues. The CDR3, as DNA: TGTGCCAGCAGTGAGGACAGGGGAGCAATGAACACTGAAGCTTTCTTT. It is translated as CASSEDRGAMNTEAFF.

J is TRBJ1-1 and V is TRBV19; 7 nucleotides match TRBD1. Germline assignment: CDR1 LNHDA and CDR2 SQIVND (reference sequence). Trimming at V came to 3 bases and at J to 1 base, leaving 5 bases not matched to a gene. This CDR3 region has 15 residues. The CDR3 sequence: CASSIQGDGNTEAFF. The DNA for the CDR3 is TGTGCCAGTAGTATCCAGGGGGACGGGAACACTGAAGCTTTCTTT.

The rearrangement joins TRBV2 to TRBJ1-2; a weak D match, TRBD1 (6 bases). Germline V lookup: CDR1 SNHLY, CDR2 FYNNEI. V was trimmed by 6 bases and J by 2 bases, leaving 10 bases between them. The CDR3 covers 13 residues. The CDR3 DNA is TGTGCCAGCAGCGGGGACAACAACTATGGCTACACCTTC. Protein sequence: CASSGDNNYGYTF.

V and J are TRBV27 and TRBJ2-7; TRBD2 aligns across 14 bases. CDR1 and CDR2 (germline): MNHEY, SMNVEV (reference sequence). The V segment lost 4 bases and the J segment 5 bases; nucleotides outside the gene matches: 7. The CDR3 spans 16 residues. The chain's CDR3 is CASSSRTSGRFNEQYF. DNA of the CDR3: TGTGCCAGCAGTTCGCGGACTAGCGGGAGGTTCAACGAGCAGTACTTC.

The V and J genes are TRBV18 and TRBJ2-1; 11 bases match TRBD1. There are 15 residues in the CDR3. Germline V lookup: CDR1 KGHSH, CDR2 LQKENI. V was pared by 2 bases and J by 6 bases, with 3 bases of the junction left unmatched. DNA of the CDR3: TGTGCCAGCTCACCATCCGGGACAGGGGGCAATGAGCAGTTCTTC. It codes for CASSPSGTGGNEQFF. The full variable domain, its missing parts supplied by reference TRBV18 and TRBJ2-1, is NAGVMQNPRHLVRRRGQEARLRCSPMKGHSHVYWYRQLPEEGLKFMVYLQKENIIDESGMPKERFSAEFPKEGPSILRIQQVVRGDSAAYFCASSPSGTGGNEQFFGPGTRLTVL.